One sample yielded the 21 T cell receptor beta chains listed below, sequenced in a study of cytomegalovirus exposure and HLA in healthy donors. Vbeta (60) and Jbeta (13) primers were used in the PCR. TCRdb keeps only in-frame clones here, not all; method: immunoSEQ multiplex PCR. The sample holds over 150,000 clones; approximately 75% are singletons and the top ten take around 2.8%. The sample comprised PBMCs. Source of these receptors: a man younger than 35 in good health and CMV-seronegative.

This sequence joins TRBV18 and TRBJ2-7; possibly TRBD2 for D (6 bases). V shed 2 bases and J shed 0 bases, with 14 bases lying between them. Germline V lookup: CDR1 KGHSH, CDR2 LQKENI. This CDR3 spans 16 amino acids. This CDR3 is CASSPKNGGSSYEQYV. CDR3 DNA: TGTGCCAGCTCACCAAAGAATGGGGGGAGCTCCTACGAGCAGTACGTC.

The chain is built from TRBV29-1 and TRBJ1-1; D not certain. The V gene lost 1 base and the J gene lost 4 bases, with 10 bases spanning the gap. The CDR3 is made up of 13 amino acids. Per the germline V gene, CDR1 is SQVTM and CDR2 is ANQGSEA. The CDR3 DNA sequence: TGCAGCGTTGAAGCAGCGGGCCTCACTGAAGCTTTCTTT. Translation gives CSVEAAGLTEAFF. Full variable domain (remainder filled in from reference TRBV29-1 and TRBJ1-1): SAVISQKPSRDICQRGTSLTIQCQVDSQVTMMFWYRQQPGQSLTLIATANQGSEATYESGFVIDKFPISRPNLTFSTLTVSNMSPEDSSIYLCSVEAAGLTEAFFGQGTRLTVV.

The V call is TRBV6-6, the J call TRBJ1-1; no definite D call. V lost 2 bases and J 8 bases, leaving 15 bases between the germline ends. The CDR3 is 14 residues long. Per germline, CDR1 MNHNY and CDR2 SVGAGI (reference sequence). CDR3 protein: CASSYLSSSAEAFF. The CDR3 bases are TGTGCCAGCAGTTACCTTTCGTCGTCCGCGGAAGCTTTCTTT.

This chain joins TRBV5-1 and TRBJ1-2, with D perhaps matching TRBD1 (6 bases). Germline V gene data show CDR1 as SGHRS and CDR2 as YFSETQ. Trimming shortened V by 5 bases and J by 0 bases, and 8 bases separated the two germline ends. The CDR3 covers 13 residues. The CDR3 loop is CASSTGTNYGYTF. The CDR3 nucleotides read TGCGCCAGCAGTACAGGGACTAACTATGGCTACACCTTC.

This chain links TRBV4-2 with TRBJ1-5; the D gene is possibly TRBD1 (5 bases). The V end lost 3 bases, the J end lost 1 base, and 19 bases lay between the germline ends. CDR1 LGHNA and CDR2 YNFKEQ come from the germline V gene. This CDR3 has 18 amino acids. CDR3 sequence (DNA): TGTGCCAGCAGCCAGACGGGACGGGGGGTGAGGAGCAATCAGCCCCAGCATTTT. Translation: CASSQTGRGVRSNQPQHF.

CDR3 sequence reads: CASSPTTYNEQFF. The CDR3 DNA reads as TGTGCCAGTAGTCCGACTACTTACAATGAGCAGTTCTTC. The chain links TRBV19 to TRBJ2-1, with D possibly being TRBD2 (5 bases). The germline V gene encodes CDR1 LNHDA and CDR2 SQIVND (reference sequence). This CDR3 spans 13 amino acids. V lost 5 bases, J lost 4 bases, and 9 bases lay in between.

The V and J genes are TRBV2 and TRBJ1-5; TRBD1 matches at 8 bases. Trimming removed 1 base from V and 6 bases from J; junction bases left unmatched: 2. Looked up from germline, CDR1 is SNHLY and CDR2 is FYNNEI. The CDR3 loop spans 14 amino acids. CDR3 bases: TGTGCCAGCAGTGAAGGGACAGGGCTTCAGCCCCAGCATTTT. Translating it yields CASSEGTGLQPQHF.

The genes are TRBV5-1 and TRBJ2-1, with 10 positions matching TRBD2. The germline gives CDR1 SGHRS, CDR2 YFSETQ. V shed 5 bases and J 9 bases; nucleotides not matched to a gene: 11. The CDR3 covers 15 residues. The DNA for the CDR3 is TGCGCCAGCAGATTAAGCGGGGGGGCGCTCAGTGAGCAGTTCTTC. Its translation: CASRLSGGALSEQFF.

As concerns this clone: Its ends do not fully match the called genes, so a read error is possible. Other nucleotide sequences from this sample produce the same CDR3. This chain joins TRBV11-2 and TRBJ2-5, with 11 bases lining up with TRBD1. Germline V gene data show CDR1 as SGHAT and CDR2 as FQNNGV. This CDR3 comprises 15 residues. CDR3 in amino acids: CASSLGTGGGETQYF. As DNA, the CDR3 is TGCGCCAGCAGCTTAGGGACAGGGGGTGGAGAGACCCAGTACTTC.

This rearrangement joins TRBV7-9 to TRBJ1-3; D is ambiguous. CDR1 is SEHNR, CDR2 FQNEAQ, per germline (reference sequence). V was trimmed by 8 bases and J by 2 bases, leaving 7 bases between them. This CDR3 is built from 12 residues. CDR3 amino acids: CASGKTGNTIYF. CDR3 DNA sequence: TGTGCCAGCGGCAAGACTGGAAACACCATATATTTT.

The chain couples TRBV5-1 to TRBJ2-5; 9 bases agree with TRBD1. The CDR3 covers 14 residues. Germline values: CDR1 SGHRS, CDR2 YFSETQ. The J segment lost 5 bases and the V segment lost 2 bases, leaving 4 bases of the junction unmatched. CDR3 loop: CASSFGTGKETQYF. DNA of the CDR3: TGCGCCAGCAGCTTTGGGACAGGGAAGGAGACCCAGTACTTC.

The chain employs TRBV6-1 and TRBJ2-1; 12 positions agree with TRBD2. The CDR3 contains 13 residues. After removal of 5 bases from V and 9 bases from J, the junction contained 2 bases not matched to a gene. Germline V CDR1 and CDR2: MNHNS, SASEGT. The CDR3 is CASSPGLAGEQFF. The CDR3 DNA is TGTGCCAGCAGTCCGGGACTAGCGGGTGAGCAGTTCTTC.

As to this clone: Compared with germline, one end of the junction differs, possibly owing to a read error. The chain couples TRBV7-8 to TRBJ2-6, with 12 bases that match TRBD2. Per germline, CDR1 SGHVS and CDR2 FQNEAQ. The CDR3 contains 21 residues. CDR3 nucleotide sequence: TGTGCCAGCAGCTTACCCCGACTAGCGGGGGACACCCCCTCTGGGGCCAACGGCCTGACTTTC. It encodes CASSLPRLAGDTPSGANGLTF.

The V call is TRBV19, the J call TRBJ1-4; TRBD1 agrees at 7 bases. With V trimmed by 3 bases and J by 6 bases, 4 bases remained unmatched. The CDR3 totals 14 residues. CDR1 and CDR2 from the germline V gene are LNHDA and SQIVND (reference sequence). The CDR3 here is CASSMTGSYEKLFF. CDR3 nucleotides: TGTGCCAGTAGTATGACAGGGAGTTATGAAAAACTGTTTTTT.

The sample holds a few counts of this clone. The J gene is TRBJ2-7, the V gene TRBV2; D may be TRBD1 (5 bases). Germline V CDR1 and CDR2: SNHLY, FYNNEI. CDR3 length equals 15 residues. The V gene lost 6 bases and the J gene lost 4 bases, with 19 bases spanning the gap. CDR3 DNA sequence: TGTGCCAGCAGCGCAGACAGATTTTCCTCTTACGAGCAGTACGTC. This encodes CASSADRFSSYEQYV.

The rearrangement joins TRBV5-5 to TRBJ1-1; D unresolved. This CDR3 spans 16 amino acids. V lost 0 bases, J lost 0 bases, and 12 bases lay in between. CDR1 is SGHKS, CDR2 YYEKEE, per germline (reference sequence). The CDR3 loop is CASSLAPGVMNTEAFF. The CDR3 DNA reads as TGTGCCAGCAGCTTGGCGCCCGGTGTCATGAACACTGAAGCTTTCTTT.

This clone has a handful of counts. The genes are TRBV13 and TRBJ2-1; D not resolved. With 1 base removed from V and 1 base from J, the gap between germline ends came to 5 bases. The CDR3 consists of 14 residues. Germline V gene sequence: CDR1 PRHDT, CDR2 FYEKMQ (reference sequence). CDR3 DNA sequence: TGTGCCAGCAGCTTAGCACAGTCCTACAATGAGCAGTTCTTC. This translates into CASSLAQSYNEQFF.

This chain connects TRBV28 to TRBJ2-2; D unclear. The CDR3 totals 16 residues. Germline lookup yields CDR1 MDHEN and CDR2 SYDVKM. Trimming took 2 bases from V and 11 from J, leaving 21 bases between them. Written as DNA, the CDR3 is TGTGCCAGCAGTTTACCTCCTTCCCGTCCCGCAGTAGAGCTGTTTTTT. It specifies CASSLPPSRPAVELFF.

V usage is TRBV28 and J usage is TRBJ1-3, with D perhaps TRBD1 (5 bases). The V gene's germline CDR1 is MDHEN and CDR2 SYDVKM. There are 16 residues in the CDR3. The V end lost 3 bases, the J end lost 1 base, and 13 bases lay between the germline ends. This chain's CDR3 is CASSFRGTTSGNTIYF. CDR3 bases: TGTGCCAGCAGTTTTCGAGGGACTACTTCTGGAAACACCATATATTTT. The full variable domain, its missing parts supplied by reference TRBV28 and TRBJ1-3, is DVKVTQSSRYLVKRTGEKVFLECVQDMDHENMFWYRQDPGLGLRLIYFSYDVKMKEKGDIPEGYSVSREKKERFSLILESASTNQTSMYLCASSFRGTTSGNTIYFGEGSWLTVV.

Details on this clone: The junction shows a germline mismatch at one end, possibly a read error. The same CDR3 arises from other DNA sequences in this sample as well. The chain is built from TRBV11-2 and TRBJ1-4; 8 bases are shared with TRBD1. The germline gives CDR1 SGHAT, CDR2 FQNNGV. This CDR3 is built from 13 residues. The CDR3 loop is CASRDRGNEKLFF. CDR3 sequence (DNA): TGCGCCAGCAGAGACAGGGGTAATGAAAAACTGTTTTTT.

V is TRBV7-7 and J is TRBJ2-5; D is possibly TRBD2 (6 bases). The CDR3 runs to 17 residues. V lost 1 base and J lost 5, with 20 bases in between. Germline V gives CDR1 SSHAT, CDR2 FNYEAQ (reference sequence). In nucleotides, the CDR3 is TGTGCCAGCAGCTTAGGGGGCAGTAGCGGTTATGGGGAGACCCAGTACTTC. Protein sequence: CASSLGGSSGYGETQYF.